This passage covers 5 T cell receptor beta chains from one sample sequenced in a study of T-cell memory formation after mild COVID-19. Via MiXCR, TCRdb re-called the 5' RACE reads, giving one row per CDR3 protein. This table has about 14,000 distinct CDR3 sequences, about 20% appearing once. The source material was PBMCs or a T cell subset sorted from them (not recorded which). Receptors originate from an adult woman who had mild COVID-19 (a few samples of this study predate the infection). Cell type and time point are not known.

In this sample, this clonotype turned up many times. The genes are TRBV10-3 and TRBJ2-1, with TRBD2 identical over 8 bases. V lost 6 bases and J lost 7; bases outside the gene matches: 8. This CDR3 has 14 amino acids. Germline assignment: CDR1 ENHRY and CDR2 SYGVKD. The DNA for the CDR3 is TGTGCCATCAGGGGAGCGGGAGAGGGTAATGAGCAGTTCTTC. Its protein is CAIRGAGEGNEQFF.

The chain recombines TRBV7-9 with TRBJ2-3; 8 bases are a match to TRBD1. CDR1 is SEHNR and CDR2 is FQNEAQ in the germline V gene (reference sequence). With V trimmed by 6 bases and J by 3 bases, 2 bases remained unmatched. CDR3 length: 13 amino acids. CDR3 sequence reads: CASRWTGTDTQYF. In DNA form, the CDR3 reads TGTGCCAGCAGATGGACAGGGACAGATACGCAGTATTTT.

This clonotype was observed a single time. The V and J genes are TRBV11-2 and TRBJ2-6; D unclear. CDR3 length: 14 amino acids. CDR1 SGHAT and CDR2 FQNNGV come from the germline V gene. The germline V and J ends were trimmed by 5 bases and 2 bases, with 7 bases remaining between them. The CDR3 here is CASSPPTGANVLTF. The CDR3 bases are TGTGCCAGCAGCCCCCCGACTGGGGCCAACGTCCTGACTTTC.

In this sample, this clonotype turned up many times. This chain links TRBV5-6 with TRBJ1-4, with unresolved D. This CDR3 contains 14 residues. Trimming stripped 4 bases from V and 6 bases from J, with 13 bases between. Germline lookup yields CDR1 SGHDT and CDR2 YYEEEE. This CDR3 is CASSPGWEDEKLFF. Here the CDR3 DNA reads TGTGCCAGCAGCCCGGGCTGGGAGGATGAAAAACTGTTTTTT. Variable domain in full (rest from reference TRBV5-6 and TRBJ1-4): DAGVTQSPTHLIKTRGQQVTLRCSPKSGHDTVSWYQQALGQGPQFIFQYYEEEERQRGNFPDRFSGHQFPNYSSELNVNALLLGDSALYLCASSPGWEDEKLFFGSGTQLSVL.

Ten or more counts support this clonotype. V and J are TRBV5-5 and TRBJ2-7; 7 nucleotides align to TRBD1. The CDR3 has 13 residues. Germline lookup yields CDR1 SGHKS and CDR2 YYEKEE (reference sequence). V was clipped by 4 bases and J by 6 bases; unmatched bases: 7. The CDR3 sequence is CASSPGQKREQYF. DNA of the CDR3: TGTGCCAGCAGCCCGGGACAGAAACGCGAGCAGTACTTC.